This T cell receptor beta chain was identified during a study of shared clonotypes between healthy human individuals. General observations from the study: Clonotypes which were not shared had lower generation probabilities than clonotypes that all four donors shared.

A word on this clone: The antigen is unknown.

Terminally differentiated effector memory CD45RA+ cells were excluded from the naive CD8 cells, which were CD45RO-negative and positively selected for CCR7. Assay used: immunoSEQ multiplex PCR; TCRdb lists only in-frame clones, some missing. The profile covers some 800,000 clones, with over 90% appearing a single time and 24% taken by the ten largest. The material sequenced was naive CD8+ T cells sorted from blood. This receptor was identified in a young man in good health.

The CDR3 loop is CASNTGWEQYF. The CDR3 DNA reads as TGTGCCAGCAACACGGGATGGGAGCAGTACTTC. The chain employs TRBV6-6 and TRBJ2-7; tentative D call: TRBD2 (5 bases). Germline CDR1 MNHNY, CDR2 SVGAGI (reference sequence). Trimming took off 7 bases at V and 7 bases at J, with 11 bases between the two ends. CDR3 length equals 11 residues.